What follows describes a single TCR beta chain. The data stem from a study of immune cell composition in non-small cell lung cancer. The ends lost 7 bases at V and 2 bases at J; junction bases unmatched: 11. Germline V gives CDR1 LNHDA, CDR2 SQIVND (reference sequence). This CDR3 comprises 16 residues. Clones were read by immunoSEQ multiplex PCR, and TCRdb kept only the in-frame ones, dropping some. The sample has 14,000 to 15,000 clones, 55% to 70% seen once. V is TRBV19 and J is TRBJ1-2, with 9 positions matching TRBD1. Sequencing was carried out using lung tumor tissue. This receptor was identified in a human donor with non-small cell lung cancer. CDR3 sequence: CASTPGRDRVNYGYTF. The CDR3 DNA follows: TGTGCCAGTACTCCCGGGCGGGACAGGGTAAACTATGGCTACACCTTC.